This T cell receptor (beta chain) appears in the sequencing data of a study of cytomegalovirus exposure and HLA in healthy donors. Assay used: immunoSEQ multiplex PCR; TCRdb lists only in-frame clones, some missing. Of approximately 65,000 clones in the sample, roughly 97% were seen once. Per germline, CDR1 SEHNR and CDR2 FQNEAQ (reference sequence). V dropped 3 bases and J dropped 5 bases, with 10 bases sitting between them. The CDR3 consists of 13 residues. Sequencing input: PBMCs. The chain combines TRBV7-9 with TRBJ1-1, with D uncertain. The receptor comes from a man between 18 and 29 years old in good health and CMV-seronegative. The CDR3, as DNA: TGTGCCAGCAGCTTCATGGAGGAGACTGAAGCTTTCTTT. Protein product: CASSFMEETEAFF.